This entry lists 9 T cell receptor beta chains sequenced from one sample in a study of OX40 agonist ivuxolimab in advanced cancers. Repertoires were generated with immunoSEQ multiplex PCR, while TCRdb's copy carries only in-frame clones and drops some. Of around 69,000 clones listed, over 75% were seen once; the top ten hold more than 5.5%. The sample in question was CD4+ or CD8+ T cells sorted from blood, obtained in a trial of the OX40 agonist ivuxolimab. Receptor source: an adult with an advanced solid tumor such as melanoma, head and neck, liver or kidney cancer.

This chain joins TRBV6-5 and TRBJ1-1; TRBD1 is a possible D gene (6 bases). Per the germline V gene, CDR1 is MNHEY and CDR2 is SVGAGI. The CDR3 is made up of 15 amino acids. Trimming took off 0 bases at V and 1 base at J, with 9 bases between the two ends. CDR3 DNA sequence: TGTGCCAGCAGTTACTCATCAGGGGCGAACACTGAAGCTTTCTTT. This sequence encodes CASSYSSGANTEAFF.

The CDR3: CASSPSDSRADGELFF. DNA of the CDR3: TGCGCCAGCAGCCCTTCGGACTCCCGAGCGGACGGGGAGCTGTTTTTT. The chain links TRBV4-3 to TRBJ2-2; a weak D match, TRBD2 (5 bases). With 4 bases removed from V and 7 bases from J, the gap between germline ends came to 19 bases. CDR1 LGHNA and CDR2 YSLEER come from the germline V gene. This CDR3 comprises 16 residues.

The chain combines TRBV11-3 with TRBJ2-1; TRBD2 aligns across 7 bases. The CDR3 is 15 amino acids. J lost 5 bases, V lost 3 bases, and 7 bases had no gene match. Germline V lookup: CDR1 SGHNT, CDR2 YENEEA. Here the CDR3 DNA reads TGTGCCAGCAGCTTCTCAGGGACTAATCACAATGAGCAGTTCTTC. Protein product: CASSFSGTNHNEQFF.

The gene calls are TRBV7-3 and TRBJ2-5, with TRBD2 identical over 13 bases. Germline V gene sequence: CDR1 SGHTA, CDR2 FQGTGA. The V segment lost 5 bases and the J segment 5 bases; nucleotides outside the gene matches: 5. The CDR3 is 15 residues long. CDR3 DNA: TGTGCCAGCAGCCCCGGACTAGCGGGAGACGAGACCCAGTACTTC. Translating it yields CASSPGLAGDETQYF.

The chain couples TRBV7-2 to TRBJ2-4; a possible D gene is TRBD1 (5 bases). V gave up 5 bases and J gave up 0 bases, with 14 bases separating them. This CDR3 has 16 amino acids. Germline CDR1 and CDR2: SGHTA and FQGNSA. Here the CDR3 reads CASSPGAWGAKNIQYF. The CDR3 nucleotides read TGTGCCAGCAGCCCTGGGGCATGGGGAGCCAAAAACATTCAGTACTTC.

The CDR3 protein is CASSVGTPSGSYNEQFF. The CDR3 nucleotides are TGTGCCAGCAGCGTAGGGACTCCTAGCGGGTCCTACAATGAGCAGTTCTTC. The V call is TRBV9, the J call TRBJ2-1; 8 bases line up with TRBD2. Germline V gene sequence: CDR1 SGDLS, CDR2 YYNGEE. The CDR3 runs 17 residues. V dropped 0 bases and J dropped 1; count of bases not matched to a gene: 6. The entire variable domain, with the rest obtained from reference TRBV9 and TRBJ2-1, is as follows: DSGVTQTPKHLITATGQRVTLRCSPRSGDLSVYWYQQSLDQGLQFLIQYYNGEERAKGNILERFSAQQFPDLHSELNLSSLELGDSALYFCASSVGTPSGSYNEQFFGPGTRLTVL.

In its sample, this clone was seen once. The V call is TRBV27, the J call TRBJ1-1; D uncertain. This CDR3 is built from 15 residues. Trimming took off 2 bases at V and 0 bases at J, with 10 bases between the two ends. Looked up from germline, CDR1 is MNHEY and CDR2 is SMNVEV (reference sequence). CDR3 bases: TGTGCCAGCAGTTTAGTCCCGGGGATGAACACTGAAGCTTTCTTT. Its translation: CASSLVPGMNTEAFF.

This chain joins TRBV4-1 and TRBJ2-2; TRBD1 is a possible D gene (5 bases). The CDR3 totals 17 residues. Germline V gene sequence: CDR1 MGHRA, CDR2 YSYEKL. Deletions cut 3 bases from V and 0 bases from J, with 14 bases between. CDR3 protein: CASSHRMTASNTGELFF. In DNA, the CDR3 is TGCGCCAGCAGCCATCGGATGACAGCTTCGAACACCGGGGAGCTGTTTTTT.

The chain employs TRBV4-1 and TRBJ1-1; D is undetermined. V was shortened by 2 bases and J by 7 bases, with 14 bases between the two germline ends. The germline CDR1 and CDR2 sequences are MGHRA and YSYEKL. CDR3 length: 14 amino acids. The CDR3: CASSQPLAGYEAFF. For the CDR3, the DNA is TGCGCCAGCAGCCAACCCCTGGCAGGTTATGAAGCTTTCTTT.